This T cell receptor (beta chain) was recorded in a study of T cell repertoires in cytomegalovirus infection. At the level of the study: Recently identified HLA-C-restricted and well-studied HLA-B-restricted CMV epitopes were used.

A remark on this clonotype: As yet, its antigen is unknown. A much larger clone lies a single base off, so this may be a read error.

TCRdb re-derived calls from the reads in MiXCR, one entry per CDR3 protein. The sample shows hundreds of thousands of distinct CDR3 sequences, around a third of them seen only once. The CDR3 consists of 14 residues. The J segment lost 9 bases and the V segment lost 1 base, leaving 5 bases of the junction unmatched. Germline V CDR1 and CDR2: SGHTA, FQGNSA. Here the sequenced sample was cultured PBMCs, taken from culture after CMV antigen stimulation. This TCR came from a human donor in good health (CMV status not recorded). Some clones in this sample may be carry-over from other donors' samples. The V gene is TRBV7-2, the J gene TRBJ2-3, with 9 bases fitting TRBD2. The CDR3 DNA sequence: TGTGCCAGCAGCTTAGTGCTCCTAGCGGGAACGCAGTATTTT. Its translation: CASSLVLLAGTQYF.